These 9 T cell receptor beta chains came from one sample sequenced in a study of blood T cell repertoires in COVID-19. Sequencing used immunoSEQ multiplex PCR; TCRdb keeps in-frame clones, though not all of them. The repertoire holds 60,000 to 80,000 clones, with 84% as singletons. The sample comprised peripheral blood. The receptors come from a man aged 45-65 years with active COVID-19.

The DNA for the CDR3 is TGTGCCACCTCCCGTGACTCACAATGGGCTGAAGCTTTCTTT. Translation gives CATSRDSQWAEAFF. V and J are TRBV18 and TRBJ1-1; the D is unclear. The CDR3 length is 14 residues. V shed 10 bases and J shed 6 bases, with 21 bases lying between them. The germline V gene encodes CDR1 KGHSH and CDR2 LQKENI.

The chain employs TRBV7-9 and TRBJ1-4; D unresolved. V was shortened by 1 base and J by 8 bases, with 11 bases between the two germline ends. Germline CDR1 and CDR2: SEHNR and FQNEAQ (reference sequence). This CDR3 has 14 residues. CDR3 region: CASSLEGEGEKLFF. DNA for the CDR3: TGTGCCAGCAGCTTAGAGGGAGAAGGAGAAAAACTGTTTTTT.

This clone was counted a few times. The chain combines TRBV4-1 with TRBJ1-5; D is possibly TRBD1 (6 bases). CDR3 length: 15 amino acids. With 1 base removed from V and 8 bases from J, the gap between germline ends came to 15 bases. Germline values: CDR1 MGHRA, CDR2 YSYEKL. The CDR3 loop reads CASSQATGYGEPQHF. CDR3 sequence (DNA): TGCGCCAGCAGCCAAGCCACAGGGTACGGTGAGCCCCAGCATTTT.

The rearrangement uses TRBV7-2 and TRBJ2-5, with TRBD2 matching over 12 bases. This CDR3 region has 18 residues. Germline assignment: CDR1 SGHTA and CDR2 FQGNSA. J lost 2 bases, V lost 3 bases, and 10 bases had no gene match. CDR3 residues: CASSFRATSGGPQETQYF. The CDR3 nucleotides are TGTGCCAGCAGCTTCCGAGCGACTAGCGGGGGCCCTCAAGAGACCCAGTACTTC.

This chain connects TRBV29-1 to TRBJ1-1, with 9 bases fitting TRBD1. Trimming cost V 7 bases and J 5 bases; bases outside gene matches: 5. The CDR3 has 12 amino acids. Germline CDR1 is SQVTM and CDR2 is ANQGSEA. The CDR3 region has the DNA TGCAGCGCGGGGACAGGGAGGACTGAAGCTTTCTTT. This translates into CSAGTGRTEAFF.

This clone was observed a handful of times. The chain links TRBV6-1 to TRBJ2-5; D not certain. V was cut by 2 bases and J by 1 base, with 14 bases left in between. CDR1 and CDR2 (germline): MNHNS, SASEGT. This CDR3 region has 16 residues. In DNA form, the CDR3 reads TGTGCCAGCAGTGAAACGTTCTCCGGCGGCCAAGAGACCCAGTACTTC. This gives the protein CASSETFSGGQETQYF.

The CDR3 DNA sequence: TGTGCCAGCTGCGGGAGGGCGGTAGATACGCAGTATTTT. As protein: CASCGRAVDTQYF. The V call is TRBV2, the J call TRBJ2-3, with 9 positions matching TRBD2. V was pared by 8 bases and J by 5 bases, with 5 bases of the junction left unmatched. Germline V gene sequence: CDR1 SNHLY, CDR2 FYNNEI. The CDR3 length is 13 residues.

The V and J genes are TRBV7-9 and TRBJ2-7; 8 nucleotides match TRBD2. This CDR3 region has 18 residues. Germline CDR1 reads SEHNR; CDR2 reads FQNEAQ (reference sequence). Trimming cost V 2 bases and J 2 bases; bases outside gene matches: 14. The CDR3 loop is CASSLRRSGSTATYEQYF. The CDR3 DNA reads as TGTGCCAGCAGCTTACGTCGAAGCGGGAGTACAGCCACCTACGAGCAGTACTTC.

This clone was detected once. The chain is built from TRBV3-1 (or the pseudogene TRBV3-2) and TRBJ1-4; 7 bases match TRBD1. Per the germline V gene, CDR1 is LGHDT and CDR2 is YNNKEL (reference sequence). Trimming removed 4 bases from V and 2 bases from J; junction bases left unmatched: 10. The CDR3 contains 17 residues. The chain's CDR3 is CASSLSATGETNEKLFF. Written as DNA, the CDR3 is TGTGCCAGCAGCCTATCTGCCACAGGGGAGACTAATGAAAAACTGTTTTTT.